Included here is one TCR beta chain sequence, with context. Original processing methods: Amplified reference gene primers provided the basis for estimating nucleated cell counts. Assay used: immunoSEQ multiplex PCR; TCRdb lists only in-frame clones, some missing. V, J and clone size were drawn from that table, and D and trimming were deduced from the DNA. The table lists 310,000 or so clones, around 90% of them singletons, with around 6.6% in the top ten. Looked up from germline, CDR1 is KGHSH and CDR2 is LQKENI. This CDR3 is 13 amino acids long. The V gene lost 3 bases and the J gene lost 6 bases, with 10 bases spanning the gap. These data belong to a study of blood T cell repertoires in COVID-19. Study-wide background: Spain, Italy and the United States supplied samples that represented acute and convalescent COVID-19. Sample material is recorded as cDNA or gDNA derived from T cells, B-cell-depleted T cells, or PBMCs.

This sequence joins TRBV18 and TRBJ2-3, with TRBD1 as a possible D gene (5 bases). This clonotype was obtained from a man between 18 and 35 years old who had recovered from COVID-19. What was sequenced was peripheral blood. This chain's CDR3 is CASSPRDGDTQYF. The CDR3 DNA reads as TGTGCCAGCTCACCCAGGGATGGGGATACGCAGTATTTT.